Reported below is one T cell receptor beta chain. The V gene's germline CDR1 is SEHNR and CDR2 FQNEAQ (reference sequence). The CDR3 has 14 amino acids. The V end lost 1 base, the J end lost 7 bases, and 13 bases lay between the germline ends. The assay was immunoSEQ multiplex PCR, and TCRdb's table has in-frame clones only and misses some. Of around 63,000 clones listed, roughly 92% were seen once; the top ten hold under 3.5%. This sample is drawn from a study of T cell changes during pregnancy in multiple sclerosis. The rearrangement joins TRBV7-9 to TRBJ1-2, with D perhaps TRBD1 (6 bases). The TCR sequence derives from a female donor in good health, enrolled as a control in a pregnancy study. The sample in question was CD8+ T cells from peripheral blood mononuclear cells, obtained in the third trimester of pregnancy. The CDR3 DNA is TGTGCCAGCAGCTTAGGACAGGCCCTAGGTGGCTACACCTTC. Translated: CASSLGQALGGYTF. Using reference TRBV7-9 and TRBJ1-2 for the parts outside the CDR3, the full variable domain is DTGVSQNPRHKITKRGQNVTFRCDPISEHNRLYWYRQTLGQGPEFLTYFQNEAQLEKSRLLSDRFSAERPKGSFSTLEIQRTEQGDSAMYLCASSLGQALGGYTFGSGTRLTVV.